One and the same sample provided the 11 T cell receptor beta chains below, sequenced in a study of T cells in Graves' hyperthyroidism and ophthalmopathy. The CDR3 regions of TCR beta were amplified from RNA transcripts. HTBI primers were employed in a first-round RT-PCR of the TCR CDR3. TCRdb re-called the multiplex PCR reads with MiXCR, one entry per CDR3 protein. The table lists about 500,000 distinct CDR3 sequences, over 13% of them singletons. Material for sequencing was blood. These receptors were taken from a woman in her late teens or twenties with Graves' hyperthyroidism.

The rearrangement uses TRBV5-1 and TRBJ1-2; TRBD1 agrees at 8 bases. The germline CDR1 and CDR2 sequences are SGHRS and YFSETQ. The V gene end was trimmed by 5 bases and the J gene end by 2 bases; junction bases not matched to a gene: 8. The CDR3 sequence is 15 residues long. CDR3 sequence reads: CASSIRGQGNYGYTF. CDR3 sequence (DNA): TGCGCCAGCAGTATCAGGGGGCAGGGAAACTATGGCTACACCTTC. Drawing the rest from reference TRBV5-1 and TRBJ1-2, the complete variable domain is KAGVTQTPRYLIKTRGQQVTLSCSPISGHRSVSWYQQTPGQGLQFLFEYFSETQRNKGNFPGRFSGRQFSNSRSEMNVSTLELGDSALYLCASSIRGQGNYGYTFGSGTRLTVV.

This clonotype was detected ten times or more. This chain connects TRBV11-2 to TRBJ2-1; unclear D gene. Germline V gene data show CDR1 as SGHAT and CDR2 as FQNNGV. The ends were cut back, 3 bases at V and 9 bases at J, with 9 bases in the middle. The CDR3 is 12 amino acids. In DNA, the CDR3 is TGTGCCAGCAGCTTGTTGTCTTTTGAGCAGTTCTTC. Its translation: CASSLLSFEQFF. The full variable domain, with the rest looked up from reference TRBV11-2 and TRBJ2-1, is EAGVAQSPRYKIIEKRQSVAFWCNPISGHATLYWYQQILGQGPKLLIQFQNNGVVDDSQLPKDRFSAERLKGVDSTLKIQPAKLEDSAVYLCASSLLSFEQFFGPGTRLTVL.

This clonotype has just a few counts. The chain recombines TRBV5-5 with TRBJ1-1; D may be TRBD1 (5 bases). Trimming removed 3 bases at V and 0 bases at J, with 15 bases between. The CDR3 sequence is 16 residues long. Germline V lookup: CDR1 SGHKS, CDR2 YYEKEE (reference sequence). CDR3 residues: CASSSRGGSMNTEAFF. CDR3 coding DNA: TGTGCCAGCAGCTCCCGCGGGGGGAGCATGAACACTGAAGCTTTCTTT.

V and J are TRBV14 and TRBJ2-7; D is unclear. V gave up 1 base and J gave up 3 bases, with 7 bases separating them. CDR3 length: 13 amino acids. In germline, CDR1 is SGHDN, CDR2 FVKESK. CDR3 region: CASSQGRDYEQYF. In DNA, the CDR3 is TGTGCCAGCAGCCAAGGGCGTGACTACGAGCAGTACTTC.

This clonotype was seen ten or more times. This chain uses TRBV6-1 with TRBJ1-5, with 8 bases matching TRBD1. J gave up 1 base and V 6 bases, and 5 bases lay outside the gene matches. Germline CDR1 MNHNS, CDR2 SASEGT. This CDR3 is 15 amino acids long. CDR3 nucleotide sequence: TGTGCCAGCAGAGTGACAGGGGAGAGCAATCAGCCCCAGCATTTT. Protein sequence: CASRVTGESNQPQHF.

The chain is built from TRBV19 and TRBJ2-3; no definite D call. Trimming stripped 8 bases from V and 6 bases from J, with 18 bases between. Germline lookup yields CDR1 LNHDA and CDR2 SQIVND (reference sequence). This CDR3 has 14 residues. The CDR3 here is CASSRDRVGDTQYF. Here the CDR3 DNA reads TGTGCCAGTTCCCGAGATCGGGTGGGGGATACGCAGTATTTT.

This clonotype was seen ten or more times. J is TRBJ2-1 and V is TRBV29-1; D is possibly TRBD2 (5 bases). CDR1 is SQVTM and CDR2 is ANQGSEA in the germline V gene. The V and J ends lost 7 bases and 8 bases respectively, with 21 bases between them. The CDR3 has 14 residues. The CDR3: CSGLSGLHSDEQFF. The CDR3, as DNA: TGCAGCGGCCTCTCAGGCTTACATAGCGATGAGCAGTTCTTC.

The chain combines TRBV11-2 with TRBJ2-1, with 12 bases aligning to TRBD2. V shed 3 bases, J shed 4 bases, and the junction held 7 bases outside the gene matches. CDR3 length: 17 amino acids. The germline CDR1 and CDR2 sequences are SGHAT and FQNNGV. The CDR3 sequence is CASSFSTSGRPYNEQFF. The CDR3 DNA reads as TGTGCCAGCAGCTTTTCCACTAGCGGGAGGCCATACAATGAGCAGTTCTTC.

This clonotype showed up many times. The rearrangement joins TRBV7-9 to TRBJ2-7; either TRBD1 or TRBD2 may fit D (5 bases each). The ends were cut back, 5 bases at V and 3 bases at J, with 17 bases in the middle. The germline gives CDR1 SEHNR, CDR2 FQNEAQ (reference sequence). There are 15 residues in the CDR3. DNA for the CDR3: TGTGCCAGCAGCAACCGGGACGAGGGGCGCTACGAGCAGTACTTC. Protein product: CASSNRDEGRYEQYF.

The V call is TRBV30, the J call TRBJ2-3; 7 nucleotides line up with TRBD2. Germline V gene data show CDR1 as GTSNPN and CDR2 as SVGIG (reference sequence). V was pared by 4 bases and J by 0 bases, with 7 bases of the junction left unmatched. The CDR3 sequence is 15 residues long. The CDR3 spells CAWILGSGSTDTQYF. The CDR3 nucleotides are TGTGCCTGGATCCTCGGTAGCGGGAGCACAGATACGCAGTATTTT.

This clonotype was seen repeatedly, ten times or more. The V gene is TRBV20-1, the J gene TRBJ2-7; D ambiguous. CDR3 length: 14 amino acids. V dropped 1 base and J dropped 3 bases, with 13 bases sitting between them. The germline V gene encodes CDR1 DFQATT and CDR2 SNEGSKA (reference sequence). As DNA, the CDR3 is TGCAGTGCTAGAGTGAACGTTCGGAACTACGAGCAGTACTTC. Protein: CSARVNVRNYEQYF.